This TCR beta chain was profiled in a study of cytomegalovirus exposure and HLA in healthy donors. Study at large: A previous analysis identified 95 million to 130 million unique TCR beta sequences derived from around 180 million T cells. Whole-study results and caveats: Only CMV serostatus was available as immune exposure information.

PCR primers comprised 60 Vbeta and 13 Jbeta primers. Profiled with immunoSEQ multiplex PCR; TCRdb holds only in-frame clones, not every one. Among under 90,000 clones listed, roughly 67% were seen once. With respect to this clone: Its matching antigen is unknown.

Sequenced: PBMCs. The TCR originated in a man aged 40-50 years in good health and CMV-seropositive.

The CDR3 DNA reads TGTGCCAGCAGTAAGACAGAGAACACTGAAGCTTTCTTT. Protein product: CASSKTENTEAFF. The chain links TRBV5-4 to TRBJ1-1, with TRBD1 as a possible D gene (5 bases). The V gene lost 5 bases and the J gene lost 1 base, with 9 bases spanning the gap. This CDR3 has 13 amino acids. Germline CDR1 is SGHNT and CDR2 is YYREEE (reference sequence).